This entry lists 10 T cell receptor beta chains sequenced from one sample in a study of neurological immune-mediated disorders. A single record per CDR3 protein comes from TCRdb applying MiXCR to the 5' RACE reads. The sample shows roughly 75,000 distinct CDR3 sequences, around 2.6% of them seen only once. Material: PBMCs. These receptors were obtained from a woman under 40 with multiple sclerosis.

The chain links TRBV6-5 to TRBJ2-3; D might be TRBD1 or TRBD2, each matching 6 bases. This CDR3 spans 12 amino acids. V lost 7 bases and J lost 4, with 9 bases in between. CDR1 is MNHEY, CDR2 SVGAGI, per germline. In nucleotides, the CDR3 is TGTGCCAGCACGGGGGCGGCAGATACGCAGTATTTT. Protein product: CASTGAADTQYF.

There are many counts of this clonotype. The rearrangement links TRBV18 to TRBJ1-2; a weak D match, TRBD1 (5 bases). Germline lookup yields CDR1 KGHSH and CDR2 LQKENI. Trimming took off 2 bases at V and 6 bases at J, with 13 bases between the two ends. The CDR3 is 14 residues long. DNA for the CDR3: TGTGCCAGCTCACCAGGCAGGGAAGACCATGGCTACACCTTC. This sequence encodes CASSPGREDHGYTF.

This clonotype was seen at least ten times. The V call is TRBV6-2 or TRBV6-3, the J call TRBJ1-4; no reliable D call. V lost 2 bases and J lost 4, with 5 bases in between. The CDR3 contains 13 residues. Germline assignment: CDR1 MNHEY and CDR2 SVGEGT. CDR3 loop: CASSYRDNEKLFF. In nucleotides, the CDR3 is TGTGCCAGCAGTTACCGGGATAATGAAAAACTGTTTTTT.

This clonotype came up a few times. The rearrangement joins TRBV18 to TRBJ2-1; D is undetermined. This CDR3 region has 14 residues. The germline V and J ends were trimmed by 3 bases and 6 bases, with 12 bases remaining between them. Germline V gene sequence: CDR1 KGHSH, CDR2 LQKENI. CDR3 region: CASSPNEGSNEQFF. The CDR3 DNA sequence: TGTGCCAGCTCACCTAACGAAGGAAGCAATGAGCAGTTCTTC.

The table lists this clonotype with many counts. This chain connects TRBV7-9 to TRBJ1-3; D gene uncertain. Germline V gene sequence: CDR1 SEHNR, CDR2 FQNEAQ (reference sequence). The CDR3 runs 11 residues. Trimming left V 7 bases short and J 3 bases short, with 4 bases between. The CDR3 nucleotides are TGTGCCAGCATCCTTGGAAACACCATATATTTT. It encodes CASILGNTIYF.

This clonotype was counted at least ten times. The chain couples TRBV6-5 to TRBJ2-3; D ambiguous. V was clipped by 7 bases and J by 2 bases, with 7 bases between them. This CDR3 spans 12 amino acids. Germline CDR1 and CDR2: MNHEY and SVGAGI. The chain's CDR3 is CASMGSTDTQYF. The CDR3 DNA reads as TGTGCCAGCATGGGCTCCACAGATACGCAGTATTTT.

This clonotype appeared many times. V usage is TRBV18 and J usage is TRBJ2-1; D is unclear. CDR1 is KGHSH and CDR2 is LQKENI in the germline V gene. CDR3 length equals 14 residues. Trimming cost V 6 bases and J 0 bases, with 9 bases left between them. Written as DNA, the CDR3 is TGTGCCAGCTCGATACAGAGCTCCTACAATGAGCAGTTCTTC. This sequence encodes CASSIQSSYNEQFF.

This clonotype was seen at least ten times. This chain links TRBV7-2 with TRBJ2-1; possibly TRBD1 or TRBD2 for D (5 bases each). Deletions cut 1 base from V and 4 bases from J, with 20 bases between. The CDR3 has 18 amino acids. Per the germline V gene, CDR1 is SGHTA and CDR2 is FQGNSA. CDR3 coding DNA: TGTGCCAGCAGCTTAGTCTCGATCAGGGACCTTCAGTACAATGAGCAGTTCTTC. Translated: CASSLVSIRDLQYNEQFF.

This clonotype was counted many times. The chain combines TRBV5-1 with TRBJ2-3, with 10 positions matching TRBD2. This CDR3 region has 16 residues. After removal of 7 bases from V and 5 bases from J, the junction contained 13 bases not matched to a gene. Germline-derived CDR1 and CDR2 are SGHRS and YFSETQ. The CDR3 region has the DNA TGCGCCAGCTCTCGAGGGCTAGCGGGAGATCAAGATACGCAGTATTTT. Protein product: CASSRGLAGDQDTQYF. Drawing the rest from reference TRBV5-1 and TRBJ2-3, the complete variable domain is KAGVTQTPRYLIKTRGQQVTLSCSPISGHRSVSWYQQTPGQGLQFLFEYFSETQRNKGNFPGRFSGRQFSNSRSEMNVSTLELGDSALYLCASSRGLAGDQDTQYFGPGTRLTVL.

This clonotype was seen repeatedly, ten times or more. The CDR3 is CASGDLVSYNEQFF. The CDR3 region has the DNA TGCGCCAGCGGTGACCTGGTCTCCTACAATGAGCAGTTCTTC. The J gene is TRBJ2-1, the V gene TRBV5-1; D unresolved. Per the germline V gene, CDR1 is SGHRS and CDR2 is YFSETQ. This CDR3 is 14 amino acids long. V was pared by 7 bases and J by 0 bases, with 11 bases between.